Below are 19 T cell receptor beta chains sequenced from a single sample in a study of spatial heterogeneity in lung cancer. Study-wide results and caveats: Mutation tallies in tumors tracked expanded intratumoral alpha and beta TCR counts.

TCRdb itself ran the 5' RACE reads through MiXCR, one entry per CDR3 protein. The table shows 1,500 to 2,000 distinct CDR3 sequences, with around 5% occurring only once. The antigens these receptors bind are not known. Indicated time point: sample taken at primary tumor resection. Sequenced here: lung tumor tissue, sampled at surgery. The receptor source for this set is a male donor with early-stage non-small cell lung cancer.

By sample share, this clonotype is large. The chain uses TRBV29-1 and TRBJ2-5; D is perhaps TRBD2 (5 bases). The CDR3 covers 13 residues. Trimming took off 6 bases at V and 4 bases at J, with 15 bases between the two ends. Germline lookup yields CDR1 SQVTM and CDR2 ANQGSEA. Written as DNA, the CDR3 is TGCAGCGTCGACCAGTTAGGGAGAGAGACCCAGTACTTC. It encodes CSVDQLGRETQYF.

By sample share, this clonotype is medium-sized. The rearrangement uses TRBV28 and TRBJ2-7, with 10 bases aligning to TRBD2. The CDR3 length is 15 residues. V lost 6 bases to trimming and J lost 0 bases; unmatched junction nucleotides: 5. The germline gives CDR1 MDHEN, CDR2 SYDVKM. The CDR3, as DNA: TGTGCCAGCAGGGGTCTAGCGGGGGCCTCCTACGAGCAGTACTTC. As protein: CASRGLAGASYEQYF.

By share, this clonotype counts as large (0.1 to 1%). The chain has TRBV23-1 and TRBJ2-3, with D unclear. TRBV23-1 is recorded as an ORF, its role being uncertain. The V end was cut by 4 bases, the J end by 6 bases, with 17 bases between. The CDR3 is made up of 15 amino acids. CDR3 DNA: TGCGCCAGCAGTCCCCCTGGTGCCGACGTGGATACGCAGTATTTT. It yields the protein CASSPPGADVDTQYF.

The chain recombines TRBV29-1 with TRBJ2-5, with D possibly being TRBD1 (5 bases). CDR1 SQVTM and CDR2 ANQGSEA come from the germline V gene. The CDR3 length is 16 residues. Trimming removed 6 bases at V and 2 bases at J, with 22 bases between. The DNA for the CDR3 is TGCAGCGTCGGTGGTCTCCAGGGCGCCGGGCAAGAGACCCAGTACTTC. It translates to CSVGGLQGAGQETQYF.

The chain recombines TRBV5-1 with TRBJ1-1; D remains ambiguous. The CDR3 has 13 residues. Trimming stripped 0 bases from V and 0 bases from J, with 3 bases between. Germline lookup yields CDR1 SGHRS and CDR2 YFSETQ. CDR3 loop: CASSLVVNTEAFF. The CDR3 DNA follows: TGCGCCAGCAGCTTGGTGGTGAACACTGAAGCTTTCTTT.

Judged by abundance, this clonotype is medium-sized. The V gene is TRBV28, the J gene TRBJ1-1; 10 nucleotides align to TRBD1. Germline CDR1 reads MDHEN; CDR2 reads SYDVKM. The CDR3 runs 15 residues. Losses at the gene ends were 8 bases for V and 6 bases for J; bases not matched to a gene: 12. The CDR3 loop is CASRPRGTGVAEAFF. For the CDR3, the DNA is TGTGCCAGCCGACCCCGTGGGACAGGGGTCGCTGAAGCTTTCTTT. Full variable domain (rest looked up from reference TRBV28 and TRBJ1-1): DVKVTQSSRYLVKRTGEKVFLECVQDMDHENMFWYRQDPGLGLRLIYFSYDVKMKEKGDIPEGYSVSREKKERFSLILESASTNQTSMYLCASRPRGTGVAEAFFGQGTRLTVV.

Judged by abundance, this clonotype is medium-sized. The chain uses TRBV13 and TRBJ2-2, with 15 bases lining up with TRBD2. Germline CDR1 is PRHDT and CDR2 is FYEKMQ (reference sequence). J lost 4 bases, V lost 5 bases, and 2 bases had no gene match. CDR3 length equals 16 residues. The CDR3 reads CASSRTSGRATGELFF. As DNA, the CDR3 is TGTGCCAGCAGCCGGACTAGCGGGAGGGCCACCGGGGAGCTGTTTTTT. The full variable domain, with the rest looked up from reference TRBV13 and TRBJ2-2, is AAGVIQSPRHLIKEKRETATLKCYPIPRHDTVYWYQQGPGQDPQFLISFYEKMQSDKGSIPDRFSAQQFSDYHSELNMSSLELGDSALYFCASSRTSGRATGELFFGEGSRLTVL.

By share, this clonotype counts as large. The chain couples TRBV7-2 to TRBJ2-7, with 7 nucleotides matching TRBD2. V was clipped by 0 bases and J by 6 bases; unmatched bases: 8. CDR1 and CDR2 from the germline V gene are SGHTA and FQGNSA. This CDR3 contains 15 residues. CDR3 sequence: CASSLAGTTSGEQYF. The DNA for the CDR3 is TGTGCCAGCAGCTTAGCCGGGACTACCTCCGGCGAGCAGTACTTC. The variable domain in full, completed from reference TRBV7-2 and TRBJ2-7, reads GAGVSQSPSNKVTEKGKDVELRCDPISGHTALYWYRQSLGQGLEFLIYFQGNSAPDKSGLPSDRFSAERTGGSVSTLTIQRTQQEDSAVYLCASSLAGTTSGEQYFGPGTRLTVT.

This clonotype is deemed large. V gene TRBV11-2 combines with J gene TRBJ1-1; D uncertain. From germline, CDR1 is SGHAT and CDR2 FQNNGV. V was shortened by 0 bases and J by 1 base, with 6 bases between the two germline ends. This CDR3 region has 14 residues. DNA for the CDR3: TGTGCCAGCAGCTTAGAGAGACAGAACACTGAAGCTTTCTTT. It translates to CASSLERQNTEAFF.

This clonotype is labeled as medium-sized. This chain joins TRBV6-1 and TRBJ1-2; D uncertain. V was cut by 8 bases and J by 5 bases, with 18 bases left in between. Germline CDR1 MNHNS, CDR2 SASEGT. The CDR3 has 14 residues. The CDR3 loop reads CASGGRDEFYGYTF. In nucleotides, the CDR3 is TGTGCCAGCGGAGGGAGGGATGAATTTTATGGCTACACCTTC.

Sample share makes this clonotype medium-sized (0.01 to 0.1%). The V call is TRBV14, the J call TRBJ2-4, with D unclear. The germline V gene has CDR1 SGHDN and CDR2 FVKESK. Deletions cut 4 bases from V and 0 bases from J, with 7 bases between. The CDR3 consists of 14 residues. CDR3 DNA sequence: TGTGCCAGCAGCCCGACGGAAGCCAAAAACATTCAGTACTTC. Translating it yields CASSPTEAKNIQYF.

In this sample, this clonotype is medium-sized. This chain uses TRBV28 with TRBJ2-7; 8 nucleotides line up with TRBD1. Germline CDR1 MDHEN, CDR2 SYDVKM. The CDR3 contains 15 residues. With V trimmed by 6 bases and J by 3 bases, 10 bases remained unmatched. CDR3 sequence: CASSPGGQEIYEQYF. CDR3 DNA sequence: TGTGCCAGCAGCCCAGGGGGACAGGAGATCTACGAGCAGTACTTC. Filled out from reference TRBV28 and TRBJ2-7, the complete variable domain reads DVKVTQSSRYLVKRTGEKVFLECVQDMDHENMFWYRQDPGLGLRLIYFSYDVKMKEKGDIPEGYSVSREKKERFSLILESASTNQTSMYLCASSPGGQEIYEQYFGPGTRLTVT.

In this sample, this clonotype is medium-sized (0.01 to 0.1%). The V and J genes are TRBV29-1 and TRBJ2-1; a possible D gene is TRBD2 (5 bases). Germline loops: CDR1 SQVTM, CDR2 ANQGSEA. The CDR3 extends over 12 amino acids. The ends were cut back, 6 bases at V and 8 bases at J, with 14 bases in the middle. CDR3 sequence reads: CSVDWGRDEQFF. As DNA, the CDR3 is TGCAGCGTGGACTGGGGAAGAGATGAGCAGTTCTTC.

This clonotype rates as medium-sized. The V call is TRBV6-2 or TRBV6-3, the J call TRBJ2-5; 9 nucleotides match TRBD1. Trimming removed 6 bases from V and 4 bases from J; junction bases left unmatched: 9. This CDR3 comprises 15 residues. The germline V gene has CDR1 MNHEY and CDR2 SVGEGT. CDR3 sequence: CASSSNRGPGETQYF. CDR3 sequence (DNA): TGTGCCAGCAGCTCCAACAGGGGGCCGGGAGAGACCCAGTACTTC.

This clonotype is judged medium-sized. The V call is TRBV7-9, the J call TRBJ2-5; D possibly corresponds to TRBD2 (5 bases). CDR3 length: 13 amino acids. Germline values: CDR1 SEHNR, CDR2 FQNEAQ (reference sequence). Trimming pared 5 bases from V and 3 bases from J, leaving 10 bases between. The CDR3 coding sequence is TGTGCCAGCAGCCTGGAGGCAGAAGAGACCCAGTACTTC. Its protein product is CASSLEAEETQYF.

By share, this clonotype ranks as medium-sized (0.01 to 0.1%). The chain is built from TRBV11-2 and TRBJ2-2; tentative D call: TRBD2 (5 bases). The CDR3 runs to 14 residues. Trimming left V 5 bases short and J 2 bases short, with 9 bases between. In germline, CDR1 is SGHAT, CDR2 FQNNGV. The CDR3 DNA sequence: TGTGCCAGCAGCCGCCGGGGAAACACCGGGGAGCTGTTTTTT. Its protein product is CASSRRGNTGELFF.

By share, this clonotype ranks as medium-sized. V gene TRBV25-1 combines with J gene TRBJ1-1; 8 bases match TRBD1. Germline V gene sequence: CDR1 MGHDK, CDR2 SYGVNS. The length of the CDR3 is 15 residues. The V and J ends lost 5 bases and 0 bases, in that order; junction bases with no gene match: 5. The CDR3 is CASSYRGALNTEAFF. The CDR3 DNA is TGTGCCAGCAGTTACAGGGGGGCCCTGAACACTGAAGCTTTCTTT.

This clonotype was seen repeatedly, ten times or more. The chain carries TRBV6-5 and TRBJ1-6, with D perhaps TRBD1 (5 bases). Germline loops: CDR1 MNHEY, CDR2 SVGAGI. V was pared by 2 bases and J by 0 bases, with 17 bases between. The CDR3 consists of 19 residues. Here the CDR3 DNA reads TGTGCCAGCAGTTACACCCTCCCAGGGCTGAGCTCCTATAATTCACCCCTCCACTTT. This codes for CASSYTLPGLSSYNSPLHF.

This clonotype is termed medium-sized. The chain employs TRBV24-1 and TRBJ2-5; TRBD1 might be the D (7 bases). Germline CDR1 and CDR2: KGHDR and SFDVKD. CDR3 length equals 16 residues. V lost 5 bases, J lost 5 bases, and 20 bases lay in between. The CDR3 reads CATSGQTGRRGETQYF. The CDR3 bases are TGTGCCACCAGTGGTCAGACAGGGAGACGGGGGGAGACCCAGTACTTC.